This entry lists 16 T cell receptor beta chains sequenced from one sample in a study of T-cell reconstitution after alpha-beta-depleted transplantation in children (dated by TCRdb to about 2016). Library preparation was by PCR. Reads for this sample came from an Illumina HiSeq 2500. TCR library preparation used molecular barcoding, with unique molecular identifiers applied to normalize quantification of the TCRbeta repertoire. TCRdb reprocessed the public reads (quality trimming at Q25 with fastp, clone calling with MiXCR) and kept in-frame beta chains. Identical CDR3 protein sequences are pooled into one entry, listed with their most common genes and DNA. The table for this sample lists 250,000 to 300,000 distinct CDR3 sequences; nearly 8% of them were counted only once. The biggest ten clones account for approximately 9.6% of the sample. These receptors' targets are unknown. What the research found in general, with its limitations: Hyperexpanded clone frequencies declined over subsequent months; after one year, T-cell counts and TCRbeta diversity were mostly attributed to newly produced T cells.

Sample treatment or condition, as interpreted from the label and publication: allogeneic hematopoietic cell transplantation with graft depleted of TCRalphabeta T cells and CD19 B cells. The sample here was peripheral blood, taken 360 days after TCRalphabeta/CD19-depleted stem cell transplant. The source is a female patient aged 2-9 years who had a stem cell transplant for Fanconi anemia, so the T cells may come from the graft donor.

This clonotype was counted only a few times. The chain combines TRBV3-1 with TRBJ1-1, with D tentatively TRBD1 (5 bases). The germline CDR1 and CDR2 sequences are LGHDT and YNNKEL (reference sequence). This CDR3 is 14 amino acids long. Trimming removed 4 bases from V and 4 bases from J, with 13 bases in between. Here the CDR3 DNA reads TGTGCCAGCAGCCTGACGGGGCGAACCACTGAAGCTTTCTTT. This codes for CASSLTGRTTEAFF.

In this sample, this clonotype turned up many times. V and J are TRBV20-1 and TRBJ2-7; no definite D call. Germline V lookup: CDR1 DFQATT, CDR2 SNEGSKA (reference sequence). The CDR3 consists of 12 residues. V was cut by 3 bases and J by 2 bases, with 8 bases left in between. The CDR3 loop reads CSASHSTYEQYF. Here the CDR3 DNA reads TGCAGTGCTAGCCACAGTACCTACGAGCAGTACTTC.

J is TRBJ2-3 and V is TRBV4-1, with 12 bases fitting TRBD1. J was trimmed by 0 bases and V by 3 bases; bases with no gene match: 7. This CDR3 has 18 amino acids. Germline V gene lookup returns CDR1 MGHRA and CDR2 YSYEKL. DNA of the CDR3: TGCGCCAGCAGCCAGGTTCCCGGGACAGGGGGCAGCACAGATACGCAGTATTTT. Its translation: CASSQVPGTGGSTDTQYF.

This clonotype was seen more than once but under ten times. This chain uses TRBV2 with TRBJ1-2; 9 bases map to TRBD1. The CDR3 length is 17 residues. Germline loops: CDR1 SNHLY, CDR2 FYNNEI. The V and J ends lost 6 bases and 3 bases, in that order; junction bases with no gene match: 14. The CDR3 region is CASRRTGQGIWDYGYTF. The CDR3, as DNA: TGTGCCAGCAGAAGAACCGGACAGGGGATTTGGGACTATGGCTACACCTTC.

This clonotype was found many times. The V gene is TRBV5-1, the J gene TRBJ2-1, with D maybe TRBD2 (6 bases). Germline V gene data show CDR1 as SGHRS and CDR2 as YFSETQ. The CDR3 is made up of 13 amino acids. Trimming cost V 3 bases and J 7 bases, with 11 bases left between them. The CDR3 here is CASSWGGDNEQFF. The CDR3 DNA sequence: TGCGCCAGCAGCTGGGGCGGGGATAATGAGCAGTTCTTC.

This clonotype showed up just a few times. This chain uses TRBV9 with TRBJ1-3; D is ambiguous. V was trimmed by 1 base and J by 2 bases, leaving 13 bases between them. This CDR3 region has 16 residues. Germline V gives CDR1 SGDLS, CDR2 YYNGEE. For the CDR3, the DNA is TGTGCCAGCAGCGTAAGTTTTCCCGAGCCTGGAAACACCATATATTTT. This gives the protein CASSVSFPEPGNTIYF.

This clonotype was counted ten times or more. The chain combines TRBV6-1 with TRBJ2-7, with 7 bases fitting TRBD1. The V gene's germline CDR1 is MNHNS and CDR2 SASEGT. V shed 5 bases and J 2 bases; nucleotides not matched to a gene: 9. The CDR3 consists of 15 residues. DNA of the CDR3: TGTGCCAGCAGTCTGCATCCCGGGACAGCCTACGAGCAGTACTTC. Residues: CASSLHPGTAYEQYF.

This clonotype was counted ten times or more. This sequence joins TRBV15 and TRBJ1-2, with D tentatively TRBD1 (5 bases). Trimming left V 5 bases short and J 8 bases short, with 15 bases between. CDR1 and CDR2 from the germline V gene are LNHNV and YYDKDF (reference sequence). The CDR3 spans 13 residues. The CDR3 sequence is CATSRSGFRGYTF. The CDR3 DNA sequence: TGTGCCACCAGCCGTTCAGGGTTTCGGGGCTACACCTTC.

J is TRBJ2-5 and V is TRBV7-8; D uncertain. The CDR3 is 17 amino acids. V lost 2 bases and J 0 bases, leaving 16 bases between the germline ends. Germline CDR1 is SGHVS and CDR2 is FQNEAQ. This chain's CDR3 is CASSLKVAAWYQETQYF. The CDR3 DNA follows: TGTGCCAGCAGCTTAAAGGTTGCGGCTTGGTACCAAGAGACCCAGTACTTC.

This clonotype was seen repeatedly, ten times or more. The chain combines TRBV27 with TRBJ2-7; D gene unclear. The CDR3 runs to 13 residues. Looked up from germline, CDR1 is MNHEY and CDR2 is SMNVEV (reference sequence). V dropped 2 bases and J dropped 2 bases, with 7 bases sitting between them. The CDR3 coding sequence is TGTGCCAGCAGTTTAGCTTTGGCCTACGAGCAGTACTTC. It yields the protein CASSLALAYEQYF.

There are many counts of this clonotype. The chain has TRBV3-1 and TRBJ2-1; D gene unclear. The V end lost 3 bases, the J end lost 2 bases, and 5 bases lay between the germline ends. Germline V gene lookup returns CDR1 LGHDT and CDR2 YNNKEL (reference sequence). The length of the CDR3 is 13 residues. CDR3 sequence: CASSQLAYNEQFF. Written as DNA, the CDR3 is TGTGCCAGCAGCCAGTTAGCCTACAATGAGCAGTTCTTC.

This clonotype was observed many times. The chain carries TRBV5-1 and TRBJ1-1, with TRBD1 as a possible D gene (6 bases). Per the germline V gene, CDR1 is SGHRS and CDR2 is YFSETQ. V was cut by 0 bases and J by 4 bases, with 13 bases left in between. The CDR3 has 15 residues. The CDR3 coding sequence is TGCGCCAGCAGCTTGGGGAGCAGGGGAAGCACTGAAGCTTTCTTT. This sequence encodes CASSLGSRGSTEAFF.

This clonotype was counted at least ten times. V usage is TRBV7-2 and J usage is TRBJ2-7; 7 nucleotides line up with TRBD1. The CDR3 is 14 residues long. With V trimmed by 4 bases and J by 7 bases, 10 bases remained unmatched. The V gene's germline CDR1 is SGHTA and CDR2 FQGNSA. As DNA, the CDR3 is TGTGCCAGCAGCTCCCTTAATCGGGACAGTGAGCAGTACTTC. This encodes CASSSLNRDSEQYF.

This clonotype showed up just a few times. The genes are TRBV18 and TRBJ2-4; 7 positions agree with TRBD1. The V and J ends lost 0 bases and 3 bases, in that order; junction bases with no gene match: 11. The CDR3 is made up of 18 amino acids. Germline V CDR1 and CDR2: KGHSH, LQKENI. The DNA for the CDR3 is TGTGCCAGCTCACCACCGAGGGGGCCCCATCATGACAAAAACATTCAGTACTTC. Its translation is CASSPPRGPHHDKNIQYF.

The table lists this clonotype with many counts. The J gene is TRBJ2-7, the V gene TRBV20-1; D perhaps matches TRBD1 (7 bases). The V end was cut by 5 bases, the J end by 3 bases, with 17 bases between. The germline V gene has CDR1 DFQATT and CDR2 SNEGSKA (reference sequence). This CDR3 spans 14 amino acids. The CDR3 loop reads CSAVEGAGGYEQYF. CDR3 sequence (DNA): TGCAGTGCTGTCGAGGGGGCCGGGGGCTACGAGCAGTACTTC.

The rearrangement links TRBV7-9 to TRBJ2-3; D remains ambiguous. The CDR3 is 14 amino acids. Trimming removed 4 bases from V and 5 bases from J, with 13 bases in between. The germline V gene has CDR1 SEHNR and CDR2 FQNEAQ (reference sequence). The CDR3 loop is CASSSPGRRDTQYF. The CDR3 nucleotides are TGTGCCAGCAGCTCACCCGGTAGGAGAGATACGCAGTATTTT.